The rows below give T cell receptor beta chains drawn from one sample of a study of CD8 T cells in ankylosing spondylitis. TCRdb re-called the 5' RACE reads through MiXCR, storing one row per CDR3 protein. The data hold roughly 470,000 distinct CDR3 sequences, with 20% to 30% observed a single time. Sequences were obtained from blood, either unsorted or a sorted T cell fraction (not recorded which). Receptor source: a male donor with ankylosing spondylitis. Both conserved end residues are part of each CDR3. A D gene is named only where the DNA matches it firmly. The size field is filled for only some rows; it gives once, few, many or a size class.

clone_size	j_call	v_call	d_call	cdr3_nt	cdr3_aa
.	TRBJ1-2	TRBV20-1	.	TGCAGTGCTAGCTCGGGGGGCGGCTATGGCTACACCTTC	CSASSGGGYGYTF
.	TRBJ1-2	TRBV3-1	.	TGTGCCAGCAGCCAAGGCAACAGGGACCTATTGGGCTACACCTTC	CASSQGNRDLLGYTF
.	TRBJ2-5	TRBV12-3/TRBV12-4	TRBD2	TGTGCCAGCAGTCCCCGGACTAGCGAGGTCGGGACCCAGTACTTC	CASSPRTSEVGTQYF
.	TRBJ1-5	TRBV21-1	.	TGTGCCAGCAGCATCAGGGGGGTATGGAGCAATCAGCCCCAGCATTTT	CASSIRGVWSNQPQHF
.	TRBJ2-1	TRBV20-1	TRBD2	TGCAGTGCTACAAGCGGGAGATCCCCCTACAATGAGCAGTTCTTC	CSATSGRSPYNEQFF
few	TRBJ2-1	TRBV10-3	.	TGTGCCACCGGAGGGGGTGGAAATGAGCAGTTCTTC	CATGGGGNEQFF
many	TRBJ2-2	TRBV11-2	.	TGTGCCAGCAGCTTAGTGAGGGCGGGGGAGCTGTTTTTT	CASSLVRAGELFF
few	TRBJ2-1	TRBV20-1	TRBD2	TGCAGTGCTAGGTCCCGGACTAGCGGGTCTTACAATGAGCAGTTCTTC	CSARSRTSGSYNEQFF
.	TRBJ2-5	TRBV10-1	TRBD2	TGCGCCAGCAGTTCCTTGGGAGCGGGGGAAGAGACCCAGTACTTC	CASSSLGAGEETQYF
.	TRBJ1-4	TRBV6-6	.	TGTGCCAGCACGACAGGAACTAATGAAAAACTGTTTTTT	CASTTGTNEKLFF
.	TRBJ2-7	TRBV9	TRBD2	TGTGCCAGCAGACCGGGACTAGCGACTTACGAGCAGTACTTC	CASRPGLATYEQYF
few	TRBJ1-5	TRBV20-1	.	TGCAGTGCTAGAGATCTCCTAGGGGTTAGCAATCAGCCCCAGCATTTT	CSARDLLGVSNQPQHF
few	TRBJ1-2	TRBV5-1	.	TGCGCCAGCAGCTTGGGCTCGGGACGGTTCTATGGCTACACCTTC	CASSLGSGRFYGYTF
.	TRBJ2-3	TRBV18	TRBD2	TGTGCCAGCTCACCAGCTAGCGGGAGGATGGATACGCAGTATTTT	CASSPASGRMDTQYF
.	TRBJ1-3	TRBV20-1	.	TGCAGTGCTAGTCGACCCACCCGCTTCTCTGGAAACACCATATATTTT	CSASRPTRFSGNTIYF
few	TRBJ2-1	TRBV20-1	TRBD2	TGCAGTGCTAGGTTAGGATGGCTAGCGGGGGATAGCTCCTACAATGAGCAGTTCTTC	CSARLGWLAGDSSYNEQFF
.	TRBJ2-7	TRBV11-1	.	TGTGCCAGCACCCCGGGAAGTTGGCCCCTTCGCTCCTACGAGCAGTACTTC	CASTPGSWPLRSYEQYF
few	TRBJ1-3	TRBV12-3/TRBV12-4	.	TGTGCCAGCAGTTTATACCGTCCTGGAAACACCATATATTTT	CASSLYRPGNTIYF
.	TRBJ2-2	TRBV5-1	TRBD2	TGCGCCAGCAGCCCGGGACTATGGACCGGGGAGCTGTTTTTT	CASSPGLWTGELFF
few	TRBJ1-5	TRBV20-1	.	TGCAGCGGGGGCGTCGGTCAGCCCCAGCATTTT	CSGGVGQPQHF
many	TRBJ1-1	TRBV27	.	TGTGCCAGCAGTAAGGCAGCGCCAGGTAGACCGAACACTGAAGCTTTCTTT	CASSKAAPGRPNTEAFF
.	TRBJ2-7	TRBV2	.	TGTGCCAGCAGCCGACACTCCTACGAGCAGTACTTC	CASSRHSYEQYF
many	TRBJ2-1	TRBV20-1	TRBD1	TGCAGTGCTAGAGCCGGACAGGGGGCGCGGATTGAGCAGTTCTTC	CSARAGQGARIEQFF
.	TRBJ2-2	TRBV24-1	.	TGTGCCACCAGTGACACAGGGAAATGGGCCGGGGAGCTGTTTTTT	CATSDTGKWAGELFF
many	TRBJ1-4	TRBV20-1	.	TGCAGTGCTAGAAACCGGGGGGGCCAGGAAAAACTGTTTTTT	CSARNRGGQEKLFF
many	TRBJ2-1	TRBV20-1	TRBD2	TGCAGTGCTCCAACTAGCGGGAGAAGTGAGCAGTTCTTC	CSAPTSGRSEQFF
many	TRBJ2-3	TRBV5-1	.	TGCGCCAGCAGCCCCGGAGTGGGTACGGGGACAGATACGCAGTATTTT	CASSPGVGTGTDTQYF
.	TRBJ2-7	TRBV5-1	.	TGCGCCAGCAGCTTAGGGTGGAGCTCCTACGAGCAGTACTTC	CASSLGWSSYEQYF
.	TRBJ2-3	TRBV12-3/TRBV12-4	.	TGTGCCAGCAGCCCAGGTAGCGCCAGCACAGATACGCAGTATTTT	CASSPGSASTDTQYF
.	TRBJ1-2	TRBV5-6	.	TGTGCCAGCAGCTTCGGGCCGGAGAACTATGGCTACACCTTC	CASSFGPENYGYTF
few	TRBJ2-2	TRBV5-1	.	TGCGCCAGCAGCTTGGTATTCACGGCGTACCAATACACCGGGGAGCTGTTTTTT	CASSLVFTAYQYTGELFF
few	TRBJ2-2	TRBV6-2/TRBV6-3	.	TGTGCCAGCAGGGGGGTTGGAAACACCGGGGAGCTGTTTTTT	CASRGVGNTGELFF
.	TRBJ2-2	TRBV12-3/TRBV12-4	TRBD2	TGTGCCAGCAGGCTGACGGGAGGTGACACCGGGGAGCTGTTTTTT	CASRLTGGDTGELFF
few	TRBJ2-1	TRBV3-1	.	TGTGCCAGCAGCCCAAGTTGGTATAGGACGGGAGACAACAATGAGCAGTTCTTC	CASSPSWYRTGDNNEQFF
few	TRBJ1-2	TRBV7-2	.	TGTGCCAGCAGCTTCCCATCTACTGCCTATGGCTACACCTTC	CASSFPSTAYGYTF